This T cell receptor (beta chain) was found in a study of blood T cell repertoires in COVID-19. Turning to the study itself: Material from acute and convalescent COVID-19 was sourced from the United States, Italy and Spain. Sample material is recorded as cDNA or gDNA derived from T cells, B-cell-depleted T cells, or PBMCs.

Only in-frame clones appear in the TCRdb table, and some are missing; sequencing was by immunoSEQ multiplex PCR. The repertoire holds 290,000 or so clones, with 85% to 90% as singletons. The cohort comprised adults aged roughly 18 to 90 years residing in approximately 25 US areas. Germline trimming cut 5 bases from V and 4 bases from J; bases unmatched to any gene: 13. Germline loops: CDR1 ENHRY, CDR2 SYGVKD. The CDR3 length is 16 residues. This clonotype was obtained from a woman younger than 35 with acute COVID-19. This chain joins TRBV10-3 and TRBJ2-7, with 8 bases identical to TRBD2. Sequenced input: PBMCs or T cells enriched from blood (not recorded which). The CDR3 DNA is TGTGCCATCAGTAGAGGGGGAGCGGGAGCGGGTTACGAGCAGTACTTC. Protein sequence: CAISRGGAGAGYEQYF.